This T cell receptor (beta chain) was found in a study of blood T cell repertoires in COVID-19. About the research overall: PBMCs, B-cell-depleted T cells, or T cells were the source of the cDNA or gDNA that made up the material.

Generated by immunoSEQ multiplex PCR, the TCRdb table keeps only in-frame clones and is missing some. The repertoire holds approximately 75,000 clones, around 74% seen once, with roughly 2.6% in the top ten. Per the germline V gene, CDR1 is LNHDA and CDR2 is SQIVND (reference sequence). Trimming removed 6 bases from V and 5 bases from J, with 14 bases in between. The CDR3 consists of 15 residues. The chain has TRBV19 and TRBJ1-6; perhaps TRBD1 as D (6 bases). Sequencing was performed on peripheral blood. The sequence was obtained from a human donor with acute or convalescent COVID-19. The donor label of this sample is uncertain. Here the CDR3 reads CASRPSGQHNSPLHF. As DNA, the CDR3 is TGTGCCAGTAGACCCTCCGGACAGCATAATTCACCCCTCCACTTT.